The clone carrying this T cell receptor (beta chain) came up once. The antigen is undetermined. This specimen comes from a study of blood T cells in healthy people across ages. Between the trimmed V and J ends, which lost 4 bases and 3 bases, there was a span of 13 bases. CDR3 length: 14 amino acids. Germline CDR1 DFQATT, CDR2 SNEGSKA (reference sequence). The draw of peripheral blood yielded around 10 milliliters from each donor. Total RNA, at least 5 micrograms per sample, was extracted from PBMCs. Study results and caveats: Roughly linear age-related decline in beta diversity appeared, significant by age 40.

Combining a sample-barcoded 5' primer with a J-beta primer mix, a second PCR ran for 7 to 11 cycles. One entry per CDR3 protein, called by TCRdb with MiXCR from the 5' RACE reads. The table has about 970,000 distinct CDR3 sequences, 51% seen once; the top ten hold about a fifth. The receptor was derived from a woman aged 55-70 years in good health. Sequenced input: blood. The rearrangement joins TRBV20-1 to TRBJ1-5, with D perhaps matching TRBD1 (5 bases). As DNA, the CDR3 is TGCAGTGCTACCCGGGACGGCCACAATCAGCCCCAGCATTTT. This encodes CSATRDGHNQPQHF.